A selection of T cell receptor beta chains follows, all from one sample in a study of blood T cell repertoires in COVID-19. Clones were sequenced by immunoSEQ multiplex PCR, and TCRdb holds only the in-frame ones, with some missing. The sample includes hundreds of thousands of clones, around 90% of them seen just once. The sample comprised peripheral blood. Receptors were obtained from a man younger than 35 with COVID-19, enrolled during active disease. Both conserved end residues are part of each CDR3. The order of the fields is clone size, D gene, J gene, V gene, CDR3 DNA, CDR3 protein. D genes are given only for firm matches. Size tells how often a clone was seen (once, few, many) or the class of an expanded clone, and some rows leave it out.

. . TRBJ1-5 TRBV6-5 TGTGCCAGCAGTTACTCAGCAGGGAATCAGCCCCAGCATTTT CASSYSAGNQPQHF
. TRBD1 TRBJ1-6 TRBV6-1 TGTGCCAGCAGTGAGGATTGGGACAGCTATAATTCACCCCTCCACTTT CASSEDWDSYNSPLHF
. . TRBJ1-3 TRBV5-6 TGTGCCAGCAGCCCCTCCGGGAGAACTGGAAACACCATATATTTT CASSPSGRTGNTIYF
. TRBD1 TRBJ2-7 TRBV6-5 TGTGCCAGCTCCGGGACAGGGAGCTCCTACGAGCAGTACTTC CASSGTGSSYEQYF
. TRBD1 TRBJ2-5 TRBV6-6 TGTGCCAGCAGTCCCCAAATTCTACAGGGGGGCCAAGAGACCCAGTACTTC CASSPQILQGGQETQYF
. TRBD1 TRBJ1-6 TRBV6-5 TGTGCCAGCAGTTACTCCTCGACAGGGTCTAATTCACCCCTCCACTTT CASSYSSTGSNSPLHF
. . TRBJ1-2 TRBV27 TGTGCCAGCAGTTCTCTGCGGGATAACTATGGCTACACCTTC CASSSLRDNYGYTF
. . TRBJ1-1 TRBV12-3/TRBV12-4 TGTGCCAGCAGTTTCAGGCCCTTCAATCCGGCTTTCTTT CASSFRPFNPAFF
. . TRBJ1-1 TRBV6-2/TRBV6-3 TGTGCCAGCAGTTACGGTGGACGCCGGGATGAAGCTTTCTTT CASSYGGRRDEAFF
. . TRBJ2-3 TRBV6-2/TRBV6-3 TGTGCCAGCAGCCCTGACTCTAGCACAGATACGCAGTATTTT CASSPDSSTDTQYF
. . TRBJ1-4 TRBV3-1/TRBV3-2 TGTGCCAGCAGCCAGATAGTAGGGGTTGGAGAAAAACTGTTTTTT CASSQIVGVGEKLFF
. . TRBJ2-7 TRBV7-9 TGTGCCAGCAGCTTCCCGGACAAACCCTACGAGCAGTACTTC CASSFPDKPYEQYF
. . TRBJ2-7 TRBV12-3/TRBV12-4 TGTGCCAGCAGTTTAAGGGGCCAGAACGGGCAGTACTTC CASSLRGQNGQYF
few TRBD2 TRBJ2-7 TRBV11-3 TGTGCCAGCAGCTTACACGGGACTAGCGGGAAAAAGACCTACGAGCAGTACTTC CASSLHGTSGKKTYEQYF
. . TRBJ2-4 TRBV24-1 TGTGCCACCAGTGATCCCCGGACAGCCGAAAACATTCAGTACTTC CATSDPRTAENIQYF
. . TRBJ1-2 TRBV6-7 TGTGCCAGCAGTTACTCGACTTTGCCCGCTCGGTATGGCTACACCTTC CASSYSTLPARYGYTF
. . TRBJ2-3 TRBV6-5 TGTGCCAGCAGTTGGGCGTCGACGGTCCCCACAGATACGCAGTATTTT CASSWASTVPTDTQYF
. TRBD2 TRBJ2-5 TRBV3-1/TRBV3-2 TGTGCCAGCAGCCAAAAAAGGTCGGCGGGAGTAGAGACCCAGTACTTC CASSQKRSAGVETQYF
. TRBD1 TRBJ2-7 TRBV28 TGTGCCAGCAGCCTCTCCGGGACAGGGTACTACGAGCAGTACTTC CASSLSGTGYYEQYF